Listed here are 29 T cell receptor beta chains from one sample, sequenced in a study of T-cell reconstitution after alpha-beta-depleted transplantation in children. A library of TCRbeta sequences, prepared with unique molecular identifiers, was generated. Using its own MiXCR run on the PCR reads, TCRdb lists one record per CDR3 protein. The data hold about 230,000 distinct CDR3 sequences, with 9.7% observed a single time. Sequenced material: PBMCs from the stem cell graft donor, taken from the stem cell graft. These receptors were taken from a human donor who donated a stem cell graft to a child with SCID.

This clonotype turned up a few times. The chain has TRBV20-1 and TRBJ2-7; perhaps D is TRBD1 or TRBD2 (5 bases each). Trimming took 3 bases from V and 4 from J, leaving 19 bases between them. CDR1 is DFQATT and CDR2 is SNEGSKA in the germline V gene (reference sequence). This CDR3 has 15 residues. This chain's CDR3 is CSARDLGQGKYEQYF. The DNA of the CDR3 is TGCAGTGCTAGGGACTTGGGGCAAGGGAAATACGAGCAGTACTTC.

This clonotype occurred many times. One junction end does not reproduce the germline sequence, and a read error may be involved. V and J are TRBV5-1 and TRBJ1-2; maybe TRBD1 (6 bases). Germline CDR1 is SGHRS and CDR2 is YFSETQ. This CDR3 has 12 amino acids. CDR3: CASSLGGDGYTF. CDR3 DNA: TGTGCCAGCAGCTTAGGGGGGGATGGCTACACCTTC.

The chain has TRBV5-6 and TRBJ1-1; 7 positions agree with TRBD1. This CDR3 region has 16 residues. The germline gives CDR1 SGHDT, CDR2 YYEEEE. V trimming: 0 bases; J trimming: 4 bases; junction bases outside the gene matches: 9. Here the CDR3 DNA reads TGTGCCAGCAGCTTGGTAGGGGGCAGGGGAGTCACTGAAGCTTTCTTT. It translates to CASSLVGGRGVTEAFF.

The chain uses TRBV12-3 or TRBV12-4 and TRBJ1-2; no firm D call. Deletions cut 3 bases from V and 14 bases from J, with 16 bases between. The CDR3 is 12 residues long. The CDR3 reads CASSFIGRPGTF. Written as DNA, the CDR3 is TGTGCCAGCAGTTTTATTGGGAGACCGGGAACCTTC.

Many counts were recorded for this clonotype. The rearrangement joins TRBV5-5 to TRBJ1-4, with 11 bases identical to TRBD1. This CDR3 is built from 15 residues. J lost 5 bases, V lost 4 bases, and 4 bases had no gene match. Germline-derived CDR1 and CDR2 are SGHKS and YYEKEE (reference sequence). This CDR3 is CASSRGTGGNEKLFF. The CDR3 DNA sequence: TGTGCCAGCAGCAGAGGGACAGGGGGAAATGAAAAACTGTTTTTT.

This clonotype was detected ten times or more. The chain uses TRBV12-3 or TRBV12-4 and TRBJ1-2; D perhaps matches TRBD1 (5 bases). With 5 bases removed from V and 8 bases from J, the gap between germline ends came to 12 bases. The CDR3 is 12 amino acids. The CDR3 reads CASSGEGFGYTF. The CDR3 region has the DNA TGTGCCAGCAGTGGGGAGGGGTTCGGCTACACCTTC.

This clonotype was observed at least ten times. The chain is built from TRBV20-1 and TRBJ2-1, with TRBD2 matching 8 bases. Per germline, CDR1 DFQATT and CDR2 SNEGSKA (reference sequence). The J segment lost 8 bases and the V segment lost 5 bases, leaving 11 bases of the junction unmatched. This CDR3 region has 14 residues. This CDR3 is CSASSPGTRDEQFF. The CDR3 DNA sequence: TGCAGTGCTTCCTCCCCCGGGACTAGGGATGAGCAGTTCTTC.

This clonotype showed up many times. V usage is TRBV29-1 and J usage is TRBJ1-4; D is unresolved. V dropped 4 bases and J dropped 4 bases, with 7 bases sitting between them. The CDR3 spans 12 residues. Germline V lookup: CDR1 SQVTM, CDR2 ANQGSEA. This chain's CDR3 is CSVGRSNEKLFF. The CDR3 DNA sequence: TGCAGCGTTGGTAGGAGTAATGAAAAACTGTTTTTT.

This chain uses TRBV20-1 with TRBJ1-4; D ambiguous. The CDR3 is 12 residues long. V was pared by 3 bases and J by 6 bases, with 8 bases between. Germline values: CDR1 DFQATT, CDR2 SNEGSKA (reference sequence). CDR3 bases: TGCAGTGCTAGGCAGGATGATGAAAAACTGTTTTTT. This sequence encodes CSARQDDEKLFF.

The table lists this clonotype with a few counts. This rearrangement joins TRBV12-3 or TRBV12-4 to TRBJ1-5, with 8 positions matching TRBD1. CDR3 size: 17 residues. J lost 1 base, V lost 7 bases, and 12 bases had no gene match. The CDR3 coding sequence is TGTGCCAGCACTTCCGGAAACAGGGGGTCGAGCAATCAGCCCCAGCATTTT. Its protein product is CASTSGNRGSSNQPQHF.

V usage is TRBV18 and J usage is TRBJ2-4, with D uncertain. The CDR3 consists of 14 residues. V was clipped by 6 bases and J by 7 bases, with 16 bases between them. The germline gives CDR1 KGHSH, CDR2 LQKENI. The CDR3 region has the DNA TGTGCCAGCTCCTCCCAACGGGTCGGCAACATTCAGTACTTC. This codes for CASSSQRVGNIQYF.

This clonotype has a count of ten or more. As DNA, the CDR3 is TGTGCCAGCAGTTTACTTGGCGGGGGCCTTTACAATGAGCAGTTCTTC. Amino acids: CASSLLGGGLYNEQFF. V usage is TRBV12-3 or TRBV12-4 and J usage is TRBJ2-1; D is perhaps TRBD2 (7 bases). The CDR3 covers 16 residues. Deletions cut 2 bases from V and 4 bases from J, with 15 bases between.

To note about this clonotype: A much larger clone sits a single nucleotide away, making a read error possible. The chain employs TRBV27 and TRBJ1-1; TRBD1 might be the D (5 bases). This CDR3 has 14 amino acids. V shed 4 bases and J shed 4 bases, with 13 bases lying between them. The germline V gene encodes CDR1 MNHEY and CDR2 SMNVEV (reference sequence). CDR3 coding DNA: TGTGCCAGCAGTTCCAGGGAAGGGACCACTGAAGCTTTCTTT. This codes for CASSSREGTTEAFF.

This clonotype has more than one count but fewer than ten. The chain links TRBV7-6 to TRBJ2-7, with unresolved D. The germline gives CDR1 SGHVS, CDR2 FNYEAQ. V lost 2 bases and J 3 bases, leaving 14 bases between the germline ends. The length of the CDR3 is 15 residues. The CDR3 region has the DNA TGTGCCAGCAGCTTATCCCCCGGTCCCCTCTACGAGCAGTACTTC. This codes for CASSLSPGPLYEQYF.

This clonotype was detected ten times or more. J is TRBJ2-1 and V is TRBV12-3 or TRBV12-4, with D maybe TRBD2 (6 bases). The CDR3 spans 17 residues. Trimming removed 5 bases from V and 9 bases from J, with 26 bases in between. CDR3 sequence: CASSKTRGFRAGGEQFF. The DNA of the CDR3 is TGTGCCAGCAGTAAAACCCGGGGGTTTCGGGCCGGAGGTGAGCAGTTCTTC.

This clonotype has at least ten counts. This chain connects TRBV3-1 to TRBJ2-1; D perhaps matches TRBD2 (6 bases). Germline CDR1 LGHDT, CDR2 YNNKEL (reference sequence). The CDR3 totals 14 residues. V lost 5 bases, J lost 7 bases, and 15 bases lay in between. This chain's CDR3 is CASSGKGGGNEQFF. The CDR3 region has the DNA TGTGCCAGCAGCGGGAAGGGTGGAGGGAATGAGCAGTTCTTC.

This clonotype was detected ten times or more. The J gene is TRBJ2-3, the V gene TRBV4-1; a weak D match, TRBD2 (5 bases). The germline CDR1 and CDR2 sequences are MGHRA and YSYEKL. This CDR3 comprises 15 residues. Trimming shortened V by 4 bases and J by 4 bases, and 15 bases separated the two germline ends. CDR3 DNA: TGCGCCAGCAGCCCCCCCGGGCTAGCTTCAGATACGCAGTATTTT. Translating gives CASSPPGLASDTQYF.

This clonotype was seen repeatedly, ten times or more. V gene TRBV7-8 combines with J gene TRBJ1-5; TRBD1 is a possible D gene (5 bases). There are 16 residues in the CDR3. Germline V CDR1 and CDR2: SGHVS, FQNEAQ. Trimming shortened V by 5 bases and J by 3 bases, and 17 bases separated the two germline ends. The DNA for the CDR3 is TGTGCCAGCAGCCTAGGGGCTCGGGGACCCAATCAGCCCCAGCATTTT. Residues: CASSLGARGPNQPQHF.

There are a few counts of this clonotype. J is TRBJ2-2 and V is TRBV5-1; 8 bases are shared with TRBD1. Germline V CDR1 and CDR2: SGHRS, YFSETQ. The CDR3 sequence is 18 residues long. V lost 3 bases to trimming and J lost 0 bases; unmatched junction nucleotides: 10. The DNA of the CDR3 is TGCGCCAGCAGCTGGGGACAGGCGATTCTCCCGAACACCGGGGAGCTGTTTTTT. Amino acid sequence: CASSWGQAILPNTGELFF.

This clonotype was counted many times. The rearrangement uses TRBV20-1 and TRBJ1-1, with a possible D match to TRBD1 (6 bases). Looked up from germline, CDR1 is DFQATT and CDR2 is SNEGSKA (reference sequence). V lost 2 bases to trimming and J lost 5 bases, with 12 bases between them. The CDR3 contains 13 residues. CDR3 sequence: CSARKLQGTEAFF. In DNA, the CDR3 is TGCAGTGCTAGAAAGTTACAGGGAACTGAAGCTTTCTTT.

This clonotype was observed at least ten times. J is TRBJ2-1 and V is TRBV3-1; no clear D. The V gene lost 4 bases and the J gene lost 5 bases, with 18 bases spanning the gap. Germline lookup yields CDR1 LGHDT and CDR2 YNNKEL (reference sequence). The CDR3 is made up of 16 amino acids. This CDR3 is CASSRHSQQLDNEQFF. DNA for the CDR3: TGTGCCAGCAGCCGTCACTCCCAACAATTAGACAATGAGCAGTTCTTC.

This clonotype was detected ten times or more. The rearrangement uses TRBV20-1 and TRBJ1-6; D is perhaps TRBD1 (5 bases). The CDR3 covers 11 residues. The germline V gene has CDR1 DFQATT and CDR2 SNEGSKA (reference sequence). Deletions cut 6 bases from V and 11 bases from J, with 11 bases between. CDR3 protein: CSAGGGPPLHF. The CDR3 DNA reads TGCAGTGCAGGTGGGGGACCACCCCTCCACTTT.

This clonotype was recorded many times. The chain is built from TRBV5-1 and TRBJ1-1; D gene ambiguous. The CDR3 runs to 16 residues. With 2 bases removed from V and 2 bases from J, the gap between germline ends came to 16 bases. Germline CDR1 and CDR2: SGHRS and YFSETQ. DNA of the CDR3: TGCGCCAGCAGCTTCTATGGTCGGGCGCGTAACACTGAAGCTTTCTTT. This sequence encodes CASSFYGRARNTEAFF.

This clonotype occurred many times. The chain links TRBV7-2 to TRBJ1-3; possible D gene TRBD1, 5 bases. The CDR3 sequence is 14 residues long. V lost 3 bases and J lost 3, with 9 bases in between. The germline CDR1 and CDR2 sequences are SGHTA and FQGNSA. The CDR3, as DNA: TGTGCCAGCAGCTTCCCGGGGGTTGGAAACACCATATATTTT. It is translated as CASSFPGVGNTIYF.

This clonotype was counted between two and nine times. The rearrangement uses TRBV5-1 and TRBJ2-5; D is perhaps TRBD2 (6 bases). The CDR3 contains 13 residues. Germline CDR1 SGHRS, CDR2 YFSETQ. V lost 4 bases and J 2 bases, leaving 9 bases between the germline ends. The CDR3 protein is CASSIGGQETQYF. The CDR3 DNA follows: TGCGCCAGCAGCATCGGAGGGCAAGAGACCCAGTACTTC.

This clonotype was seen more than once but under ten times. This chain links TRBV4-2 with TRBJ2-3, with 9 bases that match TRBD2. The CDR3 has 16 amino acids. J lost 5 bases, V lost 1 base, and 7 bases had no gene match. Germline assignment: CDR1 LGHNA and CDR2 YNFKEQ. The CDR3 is CASSQGRAAGGDTQYF. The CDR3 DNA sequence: TGTGCCAGCAGCCAAGGGAGGGCAGCGGGGGGAGATACGCAGTATTTT.

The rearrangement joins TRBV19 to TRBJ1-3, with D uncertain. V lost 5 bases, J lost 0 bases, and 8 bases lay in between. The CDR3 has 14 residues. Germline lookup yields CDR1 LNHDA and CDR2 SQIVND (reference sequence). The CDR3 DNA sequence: TGTGCCAGTAGTGGCTTAAGCTCTGGAAACACCATATATTTT. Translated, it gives CASSGLSSGNTIYF. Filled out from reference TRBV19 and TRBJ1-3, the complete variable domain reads DGGITQSPKYLFRKEGQNVTLSCEQNLNHDAMYWYRQDPGQGLRLIYYSQIVNDFQKGDIAEGYSVSREKKESFPLTVTSAQKNPTAFYLCASSGLSSGNTIYFGEGSWLTVV.

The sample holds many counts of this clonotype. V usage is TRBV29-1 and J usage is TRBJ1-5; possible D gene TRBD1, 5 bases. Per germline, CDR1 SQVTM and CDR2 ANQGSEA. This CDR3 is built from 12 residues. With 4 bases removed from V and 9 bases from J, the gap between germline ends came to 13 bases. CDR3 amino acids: CSVVDGDLPQHF. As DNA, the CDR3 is TGCAGCGTTGTTGACGGGGACCTGCCCCAGCATTTT.

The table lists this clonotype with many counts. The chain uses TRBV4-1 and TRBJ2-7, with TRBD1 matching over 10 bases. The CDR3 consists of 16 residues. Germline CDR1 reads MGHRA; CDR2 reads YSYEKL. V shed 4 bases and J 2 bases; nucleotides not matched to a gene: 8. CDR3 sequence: CASSPFGTGVTYEQYF. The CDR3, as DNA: TGCGCCAGCAGCCCTTTCGGGACAGGGGTGACCTACGAGCAGTACTTC.